The 13 T cell receptor beta chains below all came from one sample that was sequenced in a study of read filtering for tumor transcriptome and immune sequencing. Molecular barcoded adaptors covering alpha/delta and beta/gamma chains were used on roughly 370 ng RNA. TCRdb redid the calling of the reads with MiXCR, one entry per CDR3 protein. There are roughly 2,600 distinct CDR3 sequences in the sample; 50% to 80% occur only once, and about 28% lies in the top ten. Input material: a population of CD138-negative cells sorted from bone marrow. Every receptor here comes from a donor aged 40 or older with multiple myeloma. This table probably holds off-target reads from a library built for another chain.

By sample share, this clonotype is large. This chain uses TRBV6-5 with TRBJ1-1; 9 nucleotides match TRBD1. After removal of 2 bases from V and 7 bases from J, the junction contained 5 bases not matched to a gene. The germline CDR1 and CDR2 sequences are MNHEY and SVGAGI. This CDR3 has 14 residues. CDR3 protein: CASSYRQGGSEAFF. CDR3 nucleotides: TGTGCCAGCAGTTACCGACAGGGGGGCAGTGAAGCTTTCTTT.

This sequence joins TRBV5-1 and TRBJ2-1; 8 bases align to TRBD2. Germline V gives CDR1 SGHRS, CDR2 YFSETQ. The trim removed 3 bases at V and 7 bases at J, leaving 6 bases unmatched. This CDR3 contains 14 residues. CDR3 DNA: TGCGCCAGCAGCTCAAGCGGGAGTTGGAATGAGCAGTTCTTC. It encodes CASSSSGSWNEQFF.

Within the sample, this clonotype is large (0.1 to 1%). V gene TRBV28 combines with J gene TRBJ2-1; D is unresolved. Trimming took off 1 base at V and 9 bases at J, with 7 bases between the two ends. This CDR3 is built from 12 residues. Per germline, CDR1 MDHEN and CDR2 SYDVKM. CDR3 nucleotides: TGTGCCAGCAGTTTATTTCTCGCTGAGCAGTTCTTC. Protein: CASSLFLAEQFF.

V and J are TRBV29-1 and TRBJ1-1, with no clear D. This CDR3 region has 14 residues. Trimming left V 1 base short and J 4 bases short, with 13 bases between. Germline-derived CDR1 and CDR2 are SQVTM and ANQGSEA. Here the CDR3 reads CSVEGWGWGTEAFF. CDR3 DNA: TGCAGCGTTGAAGGCTGGGGTTGGGGCACTGAAGCTTTCTTT.

Relative to its sample, this clonotype is hyperexpanded. The chain carries TRBV7-9 and TRBJ2-1; D may match TRBD1 or TRBD2 (5 bases each). V lost 6 bases to trimming and J lost 0 bases, with 18 bases between them. CDR3 length equals 17 residues. The V gene's germline CDR1 is SEHNR and CDR2 FQNEAQ (reference sequence). DNA for the CDR3: TGTGCCAGCAGAAAATTTTGGGCAGGGAGCTCCTACAATGAGCAGTTCTTC. Residues: CASRKFWAGSSYNEQFF.

The DNA of the CDR3 is TGTGCCAGCAGTCTCAGGGGGAATCAGCCCCAGCATTTT. It encodes CASSLRGNQPQHF. The gene calls are TRBV6-5 and TRBJ1-5, with TRBD1 identical over 7 bases. This CDR3 has 13 amino acids. V gave up 5 bases and J gave up 4 bases; unmatched junction bases: 2. Germline CDR1 reads MNHEY; CDR2 reads SVGAGI.

This clonotype appeared a few times. The chain carries TRBV29-1 and TRBJ2-1, with unresolved D. V was pared by 6 bases and J by 4 bases, with 16 bases between. Germline-derived CDR1 and CDR2 are SQVTM and ANQGSEA. The CDR3 sequence is 14 residues long. The DNA for the CDR3 is TGCAGCGTCCCATCACTCAGTTGGTACAATGAGCAGTTCTTC. Its translation is CSVPSLSWYNEQFF.

On this clonotype itself: Since the CDR3 does not end with the conserved phenylalanine or tryptophan, this likely comes from a read error. The chain couples TRBV28 to TRBJ2-2; tentatively, D is TRBD2 (6 bases). The germline V and J ends were trimmed by 7 bases and 5 bases, with 23 bases remaining between them. CDR3 length: 17 residues. Germline V CDR1 and CDR2: MDHEN, SYDVKM. CDR3 in DNA: TGTGCCAGCACCCTCGGAGGGGTTAACCCCGCGACCGGGGAGCTGTTTTCT. It codes for CASTLGGVNPATGELFS.

In its sample, this clonotype is large (0.1 to 1%). This chain joins TRBV30 and TRBJ2-1, with D unresolved. The V gene lost 1 base and the J gene lost 5 bases, with 9 bases spanning the gap. Germline loops: CDR1 GTSNPN, CDR2 SVGIG (reference sequence). The CDR3 sequence is 13 residues long. The DNA of the CDR3 is TGTGCCTGGAGTGGCACGAGAGACAATGAGCAGTTCTTC. It specifies CAWSGTRDNEQFF.

This clonotype turned up a few times. This rearrangement joins TRBV5-6 to TRBJ2-7; D may correspond to TRBD1 or TRBD2 (6 bases each). Germline V CDR1 and CDR2: SGHDT, YYEEEE. The CDR3 is made up of 12 amino acids. V shed 1 base and J shed 8 bases, with 10 bases lying between them. CDR3 loop: CASSLPGGQQYF. In nucleotides, the CDR3 is TGTGCCAGCAGCTTGCCTGGGGGGCAGCAGTACTTC.

The rearrangement joins TRBV20-1 to TRBJ2-7, with D possibly TRBD1 on 5 matching bases. This CDR3 has 12 residues. The germline CDR1 and CDR2 sequences are DFQATT and SNEGSKA (reference sequence). Trimming left V 4 bases short and J 5 bases short, with 12 bases between. CDR3 region: CSAILGAHEQYF. DNA for the CDR3: TGCAGTGCTATCTTAGGGGCCCACGAGCAGTACTTC.

In its sample, this clonotype was seen a few times. The J gene is TRBJ2-7, the V gene TRBV28; TRBD1 matches at 9 bases. Germline lookup yields CDR1 MDHEN and CDR2 SYDVKM. The CDR3 has 13 residues. V lost 4 bases and J lost 4; bases outside the gene matches: 2. The CDR3 DNA reads TGTGCCAGCAGTTCGGGACAGGGTTACGAGCAGTACTTC. Its translation: CASSSGQGYEQYF.

The V and J genes are TRBV5-1 and TRBJ1-1; D is undetermined. V was clipped by 5 bases and J by 4 bases, with 12 bases between them. In germline, CDR1 is SGHRS, CDR2 YFSETQ. The CDR3 is made up of 13 amino acids. The CDR3 DNA follows: TGCGCCAGCAGGGAGGATCGGGTCACTGAAGCTTTCTTT. This sequence encodes CASREDRVTEAFF. Combining the CDR3 with reference TRBV5-1 and TRBJ1-1 gives the whole variable domain KAGVTQTPRYLIKTRGQQVTLSCSPISGHRSVSWYQQTPGQGLQFLFEYFSETQRNKGNFPGRFSGRQFSNSRSEMNVSTLELGDSALYLCASREDRVTEAFFGQGTRLTVV.